This passage covers 16 T cell receptor beta chains from one sample sequenced in a study of T cell responses to AZD1222 COVID-19 vaccine. Using immunoSEQ multiplex PCR, the repertoire was profiled, and TCRdb retains in-frame clones only, with some absent. The sample carries over 100,000 clones, 75% to 90% recorded once. The sample here was peripheral blood, taken on day 0 of AZD1222 vaccination. The source is an adult in good health.

The J gene is TRBJ2-7, the V gene TRBV28; 8 bases align to TRBD1. Trimming at V came to 7 bases and at J to 3 bases, leaving 8 bases not matched to a gene. Germline loops: CDR1 MDHEN, CDR2 SYDVKM. This CDR3 is built from 14 residues. CDR3: CASNEQGVHYEQYF. The CDR3 DNA is TGTGCCAGCAACGAACAGGGGGTCCACTACGAGCAGTACTTC.

The genes are TRBV24-1 and TRBJ2-1, with D uncertain. The CDR3 covers 12 residues. Trimming cost V 4 bases and J 8 bases, with 8 bases left between them. The germline CDR1 and CDR2 sequences are KGHDR and SFDVKD. The CDR3 region is CATSEAGDEQFF. DNA for the CDR3: TGTGCCACCAGTGAAGCCGGCGATGAGCAGTTCTTC.

V and J are TRBV7-9 and TRBJ2-3; TRBD1 agrees at 7 bases. V lost 0 bases to trimming and J lost 2 bases; unmatched junction nucleotides: 8. Germline V gives CDR1 SEHNR, CDR2 FQNEAQ (reference sequence). The CDR3 has 17 residues. The CDR3 bases are TGTGCCAGCAGCTTAGCCGCCCGGGACAGAATCACAGATACGCAGTATTTT. This sequence encodes CASSLAARDRITDTQYF.

The rearrangement joins TRBV10-2 to TRBJ1-2, with D uncertain. The germline V and J ends were trimmed by 0 bases and 6 bases, with 11 bases remaining between them. The CDR3 is made up of 14 amino acids. Germline V gene data show CDR1 as WSHSY and CDR2 as SAAADI. The CDR3 nucleotides read TGCGCCAGCAGTGAGTCCCGTATAGACGATGGCTACACCTTC. It is translated as CASSESRIDDGYTF.

The genes are TRBV4-3 and TRBJ1-5; unclear D gene. Deletions cut 0 bases from V and 1 base from J, with 16 bases between. CDR3 length equals 18 residues. The germline V gene encodes CDR1 LGHNA and CDR2 YSLEER. For the CDR3, the DNA is TGCGCCAGCAGCCAAGATTCCCTGGGAGATTTGAGCAATCAGCCCCAGCATTTT. Translating it yields CASSQDSLGDLSNQPQHF.

CDR3 protein: CASSSGQGAEAFF. In DNA form, the CDR3 reads TGTGCCAGCAGTTCAGGACAGGGGGCTGAAGCTTTCTTT. The J gene is TRBJ1-1, the V gene TRBV28, with 10 nucleotides matching TRBD1. The CDR3 is 13 residues long. Germline V gene lookup returns CDR1 MDHEN and CDR2 SYDVKM. V trimming: 4 bases; J trimming: 6 bases; junction bases outside the gene matches: 2.

The V gene is TRBV10-1, the J gene TRBJ2-5; D not certain. Trimming stripped 5 bases from V and 5 bases from J, with 18 bases between. Germline V lookup: CDR1 WNHNN, CDR2 SYGVQD (reference sequence). The length of the CDR3 is 15 residues. CDR3: CASSPGWRELETQYF. The CDR3 bases are TGCGCCAGCAGTCCTGGGTGGCGAGAGTTGGAGACCCAGTACTTC.

The V and J genes are TRBV24-1 and TRBJ2-1, with D perhaps TRBD2 (5 bases). Trimming shortened V by 7 bases and J by 10 bases, and 16 bases separated the two germline ends. CDR1 is KGHDR and CDR2 is SFDVKD in the germline V gene. The CDR3 runs 13 residues. In nucleotides, the CDR3 is TGTGCCACCAGACTAAACGAGGGCCTCGAGCAGTTCTTC. Protein product: CATRLNEGLEQFF.

CDR3 amino acids: CASSLYRRELFF. CDR3 nucleotide sequence: TGTGCCAGCAGCTTGTATCGCAGGGAGCTGTTTTTT. The chain couples TRBV5-6 to TRBJ2-2; D is uncertain. Germline CDR1 reads SGHDT; CDR2 reads YYEEEE. V gave up 1 base and J gave up 9 bases, with 7 bases separating them. The CDR3 extends over 12 amino acids.

CDR3 sequence (DNA): TGTGCCACCAGTGATTCGAGACAGGTCACTGAAGCTTTCTTT. Encoded protein: CATSDSRQVTEAFF. This sequence joins TRBV24-1 and TRBJ1-1; tentative D call: TRBD1 (6 bases). V dropped 2 bases and J dropped 4 bases, with 10 bases sitting between them. The CDR3 is made up of 14 amino acids. In germline, CDR1 is KGHDR, CDR2 SFDVKD.

The chain combines TRBV29-1 with TRBJ2-7; 11 bases match TRBD1. Germline values: CDR1 SQVTM, CDR2 ANQGSEA. Unmatched junction bases numbered 2, after V lost 4 bases and J lost 3 bases. This CDR3 region has 13 residues. The CDR3 region is CSVGTGGFYEQYF. In DNA, the CDR3 is TGCAGCGTTGGGACAGGGGGCTTCTACGAGCAGTACTTC.

This chain joins TRBV6-4 and TRBJ2-7, with 7 nucleotides matching TRBD1. The CDR3 covers 14 residues. Germline V CDR1 and CDR2: MRHNA, SNTAGT. With V trimmed by 6 bases and J by 0 bases, 5 bases remained unmatched. CDR3 coding DNA: TGTGCCAGCAGGGCCGGGACAGACTCCTACGAGCAGTACTTC. Its translation is CASRAGTDSYEQYF.

This clone is a singleton in its sample. The chain has TRBV4-1 and TRBJ1-3; D is uncertain. The germline gives CDR1 MGHRA, CDR2 YSYEKL. The length of the CDR3 is 16 residues. V dropped 0 bases and J dropped 7 bases, with 16 bases sitting between them. The CDR3 coding sequence is TGCGCCAGCAGCCAAGATCCAGCCCCACCCCGGAACACCATATATTTT. It is translated as CASSQDPAPPRNTIYF.

The chain employs TRBV6-4 and TRBJ2-7; 10 nucleotides agree with TRBD2. This CDR3 spans 16 amino acids. Losses at the gene ends were 6 bases for V and 0 bases for J; bases not matched to a gene: 8. Per germline, CDR1 MRHNA and CDR2 SNTAGT. The CDR3 region is CASRETGTSASYEQYF. CDR3 sequence (DNA): TGTGCCAGCAGGGAAACCGGGACTAGCGCCTCCTACGAGCAGTACTTC.

The rearrangement links TRBV3-1 (or the pseudogene TRBV3-2) to TRBJ2-1, with 11 bases lining up with TRBD2. Germline V gives CDR1 LGHDT, CDR2 YNNKEL (reference sequence). CDR3 length equals 20 residues. Trimming cost V 6 bases and J 6 bases; bases outside gene matches: 22. In DNA, the CDR3 is TGTGCCAGCAGTTCCCTGACGGGACTAGCGGCACCAGGGATGGTCAATGAGCAGTTCTTC. It translates to CASSSLTGLAAPGMVNEQFF.

The CDR3 spells CASRLYPSGGTGELFF. DNA of the CDR3: TGTGCCAGTAGATTATATCCCAGCGGGGGCACCGGGGAGCTGTTTTTT. This rearrangement joins TRBV19 to TRBJ2-2; 8 bases line up with TRBD2. V shed 6 bases, J shed 4 bases, and the junction held 10 bases outside the gene matches. CDR1 and CDR2 (germline): LNHDA, SQIVND (reference sequence). The CDR3 is made up of 16 amino acids.